This TCR beta chain was captured in a study of cytomegalovirus exposure and HLA in healthy donors. Study-wide points: Common viral pathogens were later found to be apparently linked to several of the most significant clusters.

Per the germline V gene, CDR1 is SGHRS and CDR2 is YFSETQ. The ends lost 4 bases at V and 0 bases at J; junction bases unmatched: 7. This CDR3 region has 15 residues. The PCR made use of 60 Vbeta and 13 Jbeta primers. Sequencing used immunoSEQ multiplex PCR; TCRdb keeps in-frame clones, though not all of them. The table records tens of thousands of clones, 65% to 80% of them present only once. On this clone itself: Antigen: not known.

Sample: PBMCs. The genes are TRBV5-1 and TRBJ2-7; 7 bases are a match to TRBD2. The source of this sequence is a woman aged 45-65 years in good health and CMV-seropositive. The CDR3 DNA reads as TGCGCCAGCAGCAAGGGACTACGGGCCTCCTACGAGCAGTACTTC. Protein: CASSKGLRASYEQYF.